These 20 T cell receptor beta chains share one sample of origin, sequenced in a study of cytomegalovirus exposure and HLA in healthy donors. The primer mix had 60 Vbeta and 13 Jbeta primers. TCRdb's copy holds only in-frame clones and misses some; the assay was immunoSEQ multiplex PCR. Seen here are under 200,000 clones, approximately 80% observed once, and the top ten hold about 2.4%. Sequencing input: PBMCs. The receptors here all came from a man aged 55-75 years in good health and CMV-seronegative.

This clone was recorded only once. The chain has TRBV9 and TRBJ1-1, with TRBD1 identical over 11 bases. In germline, CDR1 is SGDLS, CDR2 YYNGEE. The CDR3 spans 18 residues. V was clipped by 2 bases and J by 5 bases; unmatched bases: 14. The CDR3 DNA reads as TGTGCCAGCAGCGTGGGGAGCAGAGGGGACAGGGGGGGGACTGAAGCTTTCTTT. Protein sequence: CASSVGSRGDRGGTEAFF.

This chain joins TRBV7-6 and TRBJ2-1; no reliable D call. This CDR3 comprises 14 residues. Germline V gene lookup returns CDR1 SGHVS and CDR2 FNYEAQ. V was shortened by 3 bases and J by 6 bases, with 12 bases between the two germline ends. CDR3 nucleotide sequence: TGTGCCAGCAGCTTTAGTGGGCTTCGCAATGAGCAGTTCTTC. This translates into CASSFSGLRNEQFF.

The chain employs TRBV29-1 and TRBJ2-3; 10 nucleotides match TRBD1. The germline gives CDR1 SQVTM, CDR2 ANQGSEA. J gave up 5 bases and V 6 bases, and 8 bases lay outside the gene matches. The CDR3 runs to 14 residues. CDR3 sequence reads: CSVSTGGSGDTQYF. In DNA form, the CDR3 reads TGCAGCGTATCGACAGGGGGCAGTGGAGATACGCAGTATTTT.

Only a few counts were recorded for this clone. The rearrangement joins TRBV28 to TRBJ2-7, with D possibly being TRBD2 (6 bases). The CDR3 covers 15 residues. Germline CDR1 and CDR2: MDHEN and SYDVKM. V was pared by 6 bases and J by 0 bases, with 15 bases between. In DNA form, the CDR3 reads TGTGCCAGCAGGCCGGAGGGCCGTTTCTCCTACGAGCAGTACTTC. The encoded protein is CASRPEGRFSYEQYF.

The chain is built from TRBV5-1 and TRBJ2-1; tentatively, D is TRBD2 (6 bases). CDR1 is SGHRS, CDR2 YFSETQ, per germline. Trimming took 5 bases from V and 7 from J, leaving 13 bases between them. The CDR3 is made up of 13 amino acids. In DNA form, the CDR3 reads TGCGCCAGCAGGGAGGGGCTGGGAAATGAGCAGTTCTTC. Protein sequence: CASREGLGNEQFF.

The chain is built from TRBV30 and TRBJ1-5; D might be TRBD1 (6 bases). The CDR3 length is 14 residues. The V and J ends lost 4 bases and 5 bases respectively, with 15 bases between them. Germline V gives CDR1 GTSNPN, CDR2 SVGIG (reference sequence). The chain's CDR3 is CAWTTGMIDQPQHF. The CDR3 region has the DNA TGTGCCTGGACTACAGGGATGATAGATCAGCCCCAGCATTTT. The full variable domain, its missing parts supplied by reference TRBV30 and TRBJ1-5, is SQTIHQWPATLVQPVGSPLSLECTVEGTSNPNLYWYRQAAGRGLQLLFYSVGIGQISSEVPQNLSASRPQDRQFILSSKKLLLSDSGFYLCAWTTGMIDQPQHFGDGTRLSIL.

The DNA of the CDR3 is TGTGCCTGGGGCGGACAGACTGAAGCTTTCTTT. Translated, it gives CAWGGQTEAFF. This chain connects TRBV30 to TRBJ1-1; D is possibly TRBD1 (6 bases). Germline CDR1 and CDR2: GTSNPN and SVGIG (reference sequence). The CDR3 length is 11 residues. V gave up 5 bases and J gave up 5 bases, with 9 bases separating them.

This sequence joins TRBV25-1 and TRBJ1-2, with 10 bases identical to TRBD1. With V trimmed by 4 bases and J by 2 bases, 7 bases remained unmatched. The length of the CDR3 is 16 residues. Germline CDR1 reads MGHDK; CDR2 reads SYGVNS. The CDR3 region is CASSGTTGQGNYGYTF. The CDR3, as DNA: TGTGCCAGCAGTGGGACAACGGGACAGGGGAACTATGGCTACACCTTC.

The chain carries TRBV6-1 and TRBJ1-2; 9 bases fit TRBD1. The germline CDR1 and CDR2 sequences are MNHNS and SASEGT. The CDR3 extends over 13 amino acids. J was trimmed by 3 bases and V by 6 bases; bases with no gene match: 2. CDR3 in DNA: TGTGCCAGCAGACAGGGGGCCGACTATGGCTACACCTTC. Amino acids: CASRQGADYGYTF.

The chain uses TRBV6-1 and TRBJ2-5, with 10 bases fitting TRBD1. Trimming removed 7 bases from V and 5 bases from J; junction bases left unmatched: 7. The CDR3 has 14 residues. Germline V lookup: CDR1 MNHNS, CDR2 SASEGT. CDR3 DNA sequence: TGTGCCAGCAAAAGAGACAGGGGGCGGGAGACCCAGTACTTC. Amino acids: CASKRDRGRETQYF.

A remark on this clone: A read error may account for a junction end that differs from germline. This chain links TRBV7-7 with TRBJ2-5, with D possibly matching TRBD2 (6 bases). Looked up from germline, CDR1 is SSHAT and CDR2 is FNYEAQ (reference sequence). This CDR3 region has 13 residues. Here the CDR3 reads CASSRGSEETQYF. CDR3 nucleotides: TGTGCTAGCAGCCGGGGGTCAGAGGAGACCCAGTACTTC.

The gene calls are TRBV19 and TRBJ1-2, with a possible D match to TRBD1 (5 bases). The CDR3 runs 14 residues. The germline CDR1 and CDR2 sequences are LNHDA and SQIVND (reference sequence). The germline V and J ends were trimmed by 3 bases and 8 bases, with 16 bases remaining between them. CDR3 DNA sequence: TGTGCCAGTAGTATTGTAGGGGTGGCGGACGGCTACACCTTC. Translation gives CASSIVGVADGYTF. The complete variable domain, with remaining parts taken from reference TRBV19 and TRBJ1-2, reads DGGITQSPKYLFRKEGQNVTLSCEQNLNHDAMYWYRQDPGQGLRLIYYSQIVNDFQKGDIAEGYSVSREKKESFPLTVTSAQKNPTAFYLCASSIVGVADGYTFGSGTRLTVV.

This chain uses TRBV6-1 with TRBJ1-2; D is possibly TRBD1 (5 bases). V was shortened by 6 bases and J by 7 bases, with 18 bases between the two germline ends. The CDR3 extends over 14 amino acids. Looked up from germline, CDR1 is MNHNS and CDR2 is SASEGT. The CDR3 DNA follows: TGTGCCAGCAGATTGGGGCAGGAAGTTGGTGGCTACACCTTC. The encoded protein is CASRLGQEVGGYTF.

This sequence joins TRBV7-3 and TRBJ2-3; D is ambiguous. The CDR3 consists of 15 residues. Trimming removed 4 bases at V and 5 bases at J, with 16 bases between. Germline V gene data show CDR1 as SGHTA and CDR2 as FQGTGA. The CDR3 nucleotides are TGTGCCAGCAGCTCCACGAACTCCCCCGGAGATACGCAGTATTTT. Protein product: CASSSTNSPGDTQYF.

This clone was recorded once. The genes are TRBV25-1 and TRBJ1-3; 8 nucleotides match TRBD1. V was pared by 2 bases and J by 4 bases, with 4 bases of the junction left unmatched. The CDR3 totals 15 residues. Germline V gene lookup returns CDR1 MGHDK and CDR2 SYGVNS. The CDR3 DNA reads as TGTGCCAGCAGTGAAGGCCAGGGGGCGGGAAACACCATATATTTT. This translates into CASSEGQGAGNTIYF.

The rearrangement uses TRBV14 and TRBJ2-1; D is undetermined. The V end was cut by 3 bases, the J end by 7 bases, with 10 bases between. The CDR3 sequence is 13 residues long. Germline V lookup: CDR1 SGHDN, CDR2 FVKESK. Written as DNA, the CDR3 is TGTGCCAGCAGCCACCTAGACCTAAATGAGCAGTTCTTC. It specifies CASSHLDLNEQFF.

Only a few counts were recorded for this clone. The chain joins TRBV9 to TRBJ2-3; TRBD2 matches 11 bases. From germline, CDR1 is SGDLS and CDR2 YYNGEE. This CDR3 has 16 amino acids. Unmatched junction bases numbered 7, after V lost 3 bases and J lost 4 bases. CDR3 amino acids: CASSDQTSGKADTQYF. CDR3 DNA sequence: TGTGCCAGCAGCGACCAGACTAGCGGGAAAGCAGATACGCAGTATTTT.

Remarks on this clone: At one end, the junction sequence differs from germline, possibly due to a read error. The V gene is TRBV6-5, the J gene TRBJ1-2; D may be TRBD1 (5 bases). The length of the CDR3 is 12 residues. Germline CDR1 MNHEY, CDR2 SVGAGI. The CDR3 DNA sequence: TGTGCCAGCAGTTACAGGGGAGGAGGCTACCCCTTC. Residues: CASSYRGGGYPF.

J is TRBJ2-1 and V is TRBV27; 12 bases line up with TRBD2. Germline lookup yields CDR1 MNHEY and CDR2 SMNVEV (reference sequence). V was pared by 8 bases and J by 4 bases, with 9 bases of the junction left unmatched. There are 16 residues in the CDR3. CDR3 sequence reads: CASAPGLAGGYNEQFF. The CDR3 DNA reads as TGTGCCAGCGCACCGGGACTAGCGGGCGGATACAATGAGCAGTTCTTC.

This clone was observed a few times. The V gene is TRBV7-2, the J gene TRBJ2-5, with 7 bases that match TRBD2. The CDR3 sequence is 17 residues long. Germline V gives CDR1 SGHTA, CDR2 FQGNSA. Trimming at V came to 0 bases and at J to 5 bases, leaving 12 bases not matched to a gene. The CDR3 DNA follows: TGTGCCAGCAGCTTAGCGGCGGGAGTCCCATCTTACGAGACCCAGTACTTC. Translated, it gives CASSLAAGVPSYETQYF.